The present T cell receptor (beta chain) was sequenced within a study of beta chain features in type 1 diabetes. Overall study results and limits: It was possible that PCR favored shorter templates, equally so in patients and controls. Patients with Type 1 diabetes showed moderately but significantly shorter TCRB CDR3s in all four CD4+ subsets.

V was shortened by 0 bases and J by 7 bases, with 13 bases between the two germline ends. The CDR3 sequence is 15 residues long. Germline CDR1 and CDR2: SGHDT and YYEEEE. A note on this clone: Its antigen is currently unknown.

Sorting with CD45RO/CCR7/CD25/CD127/CD95/CD27 yielded naive, central memory, regulatory and stem-like memory CD4+ cells. The study reverse transcribed the entire isolated RNA, so it sequenced expressed TCRB transcripts. Assay used: immunoSEQ multiplex PCR; TCRdb lists only in-frame clones, some missing. The data contain 120,000 or so clones, less than 20% of them singletons. The TCR comes from a man in his thirties or forties with type 1 diabetes. Sequenced material: central memory CD4+ T cells from blood. This chain connects TRBV5-6 to TRBJ2-2; no reliable D call. CDR3 bases: TGTGCCAGCAGCTTGGTGTCCGGAGCGTACGGGGAGCTGTTTTTT. Protein sequence: CASSLVSGAYGELFF.